This TCR beta chain was captured by sequencing in a study of blood T cell repertoires in COVID-19. Germline CDR1 is SGHNT and CDR2 is YENEEA. V gave up 2 bases and J gave up 3 bases; unmatched junction bases: 6. CDR3 length: 15 amino acids. Data came from immunoSEQ multiplex PCR; TCRdb stores just in-frame clones and leaves some out. The table lists approximately 290,000 clones, about 89% of them singletons. The sequence came from a man aged 25-45 years with acute or convalescent COVID-19. The V call is TRBV11-3, the J call TRBJ2-7; 8 positions match TRBD2. Input material: peripheral blood. As DNA, the CDR3 is TGTGCCAGCAGCTTATTACCGGGACTAGGCTACGAGCAGTACTTC. This sequence encodes CASSLLPGLGYEQYF.